These T cell receptor beta chains were read from a single sample in a study of early T cells in non-severe SARS-CoV-2 infection. TCRdb passed the 5' RACE reads through MiXCR, listing each CDR3 protein once. The sample has about 130,000 distinct CDR3 sequences; around 14% are singletons. Sequencing used whole blood. These receptors were collected from an adult who was a healthcare worker with PCR-confirmed SARS-CoV-2 infection or an uninfected control (not recorded which). Each CDR3 is given with its conserved first and last residue. Each record gives: clone size, J gene, V gene, D gene, CDR3 DNA, CDR3 protein. The D gene is left open where the match is weak. Rows may omit the clone size; those that give it use once, few, many or a size class.

clone size: many; J gene: TRBJ2-2; V gene: TRBV19; D gene: -; CDR3 DNA: TGTGCCAGTAGATTAGTGGCCGGGGAGCTGTTTTTT; CDR3 protein: CASRLVAGELFF
clone size: few; J gene: TRBJ2-5; V gene: TRBV12-3/TRBV12-4; D gene: TRBD2; CDR3 DNA: TGTGCCAGCAGTTTCCCGGACGGGGCCGGGAGGCAAGAGACCCAGTACTTC; CDR3 protein: CASSFPDGAGRQETQYF
clone size: few; J gene: TRBJ1-4; V gene: TRBV6-1; D gene: -; CDR3 DNA: TGTGCCAGCAGTTTTAATCGGGGAACTAATGAAAAACTGTTTTTT; CDR3 protein: CASSFNRGTNEKLFF
clone size: -; J gene: TRBJ1-2; V gene: TRBV6-2/TRBV6-3; D gene: -; CDR3 DNA: TGTGCCAGCAGTCCACGAGGGGGAGGGAACTATGGCTACACCTTC; CDR3 protein: CASSPRGGGNYGYTF
clone size: -; J gene: TRBJ2-5; V gene: TRBV7-7; D gene: -; CDR3 DNA: TGTGCCAGCAGCGAGACAGTTACAGAGACCCAGTACTTC; CDR3 protein: CASSETVTETQYF
clone size: few; J gene: TRBJ2-1; V gene: TRBV25-1; D gene: TRBD2; CDR3 DNA: TGTGCCAGCAGTGCGGGGGGGATTAATGAGCAGTTCTTC; CDR3 protein: CASSAGGINEQFF
clone size: -; J gene: TRBJ2-2; V gene: TRBV7-9; D gene: TRBD1; CDR3 DNA: TGTGCCAGCAGCTTAGGCGACAGGGTCGGGGAGCTGTTTTTT; CDR3 protein: CASSLGDRVGELFF
clone size: many; J gene: TRBJ1-2; V gene: TRBV7-2; D gene: -; CDR3 DNA: TGTGCCAGCAGTTTAGGCTTAGTCCGGGTCGGTAGCTACACCTTC; CDR3 protein: CASSLGLVRVGSYTF
clone size: few; J gene: TRBJ2-3; V gene: TRBV15; D gene: TRBD2; CDR3 DNA: TGTGCCACCAGCACCCCTCCGGGTGGCGGGGGGTCCACAGATACGCAGTATTTT; CDR3 protein: CATSTPPGGGGSTDTQYF
clone size: once; J gene: TRBJ2-1; V gene: TRBV10-3; D gene: TRBD1; CDR3 DNA: TGTGCCATCAATGAGTGGAGACAGGGAGATGAGCAGTTCTTC; CDR3 protein: CAINEWRQGDEQFF
clone size: -; J gene: TRBJ1-1; V gene: TRBV30; D gene: -; CDR3 DNA: TGTGCCTGGAGTGTAATAAGACGGCCCAACACTGAAGCTTTCTTT; CDR3 protein: CAWSVIRRPNTEAFF
clone size: few; J gene: TRBJ2-1; V gene: TRBV12-5; D gene: -; CDR3 DNA: TGTGCTAGTGGTTTGGCCCCACTCGGCTCCTACAATGAGCAGTTCTTC; CDR3 protein: CASGLAPLGSYNEQFF
clone size: many; J gene: TRBJ2-1; V gene: TRBV18; D gene: -; CDR3 DNA: TGTGCCAGCTCACCAGACAGAAGAAATAGTGAGCAGTTCTTC; CDR3 protein: CASSPDRRNSEQFF
clone size: few; J gene: TRBJ1-6; V gene: TRBV12-3/TRBV12-4; D gene: -; CDR3 DNA: TGTGCCAGCAGTTTGAGGGGAATTGGGTCACCCCTCCACTTT; CDR3 protein: CASSLRGIGSPLHF
clone size: few; J gene: TRBJ1-5; V gene: TRBV27; D gene: -; CDR3 DNA: TGTGCCAGCAGGCCGGGCGGCAATCAGCCCCAGCATTTT; CDR3 protein: CASRPGGNQPQHF
clone size: few; J gene: TRBJ1-5; V gene: TRBV2; D gene: -; CDR3 DNA: TGTGCCAGCGGACCCCAGGGGCCTAGCAATCAGCCCCAGCATTTT; CDR3 protein: CASGPQGPSNQPQHF
clone size: many; J gene: TRBJ2-2; V gene: TRBV10-3; D gene: -; CDR3 DNA: TGTGCCATCAGTCACGAGACCGGGGAGCTGTTTTTT; CDR3 protein: CAISHETGELFF
clone size: -; J gene: TRBJ1-1; V gene: TRBV29-1; D gene: TRBD1; CDR3 DNA: TGCAGCGCACTACCCGAACAGGGGCGTGCCGCTTTCTTT; CDR3 protein: CSALPEQGRAAFF
clone size: few; J gene: TRBJ2-1; V gene: TRBV18; D gene: -; CDR3 DNA: TGTGCCAGCTCACCAGGAGGGACACTCTACAATGAGCAGTTCTTC; CDR3 protein: CASSPGGTLYNEQFF
clone size: many; J gene: TRBJ2-7; V gene: TRBV29-1; D gene: -; CDR3 DNA: TGCAGCGTTGTTCTGGACAACCCCTACGAGCAGTACTTC; CDR3 protein: CSVVLDNPYEQYF
clone size: -; J gene: TRBJ2-1; V gene: TRBV4-1; D gene: -; CDR3 DNA: TGCGCCAGCAGCCAAGAAGGGACCCTGAGGGGTGAGCAGTTCTTC; CDR3 protein: CASSQEGTLRGEQFF
clone size: -; J gene: TRBJ1-5; V gene: TRBV19; D gene: -; CDR3 DNA: TGTGCCAGTAGTTTGGGGGCGCTGACCAATCAGCCCCAGCATTTT; CDR3 protein: CASSLGALTNQPQHF
clone size: few; J gene: TRBJ1-1; V gene: TRBV12-3/TRBV12-4; D gene: -; CDR3 DNA: TGTGCCAGCACCGACGTCATTACTGAAGCTTTCTTT; CDR3 protein: CASTDVITEAFF
clone size: few; J gene: TRBJ2-7; V gene: TRBV12-3/TRBV12-4; D gene: TRBD1; CDR3 DNA: TGTGCCAGCAGTTTAGCGGATATCACAGGGGGTTACGAGCAGTACTTC; CDR3 protein: CASSLADITGGYEQYF
clone size: -; J gene: TRBJ2-5; V gene: TRBV20-1; D gene: TRBD2; CDR3 DNA: TGCAGTGCTACCCGGGGGGATGAGACCCAGTACTTC; CDR3 protein: CSATRGDETQYF
clone size: -; J gene: TRBJ1-5; V gene: TRBV2; D gene: -; CDR3 DNA: TGTGCCAGCAGACGCGATGGGGGGGCGCCTGCTAGCAATCAGCCCCAGCATTTT; CDR3 protein: CASRRDGGAPASNQPQHF
clone size: -; J gene: TRBJ1-1; V gene: TRBV29-1; D gene: TRBD1; CDR3 DNA: TGCAGCGTTGCGGGACAGCTGAACACTGAAGCTTTCTTT; CDR3 protein: CSVAGQLNTEAFF
clone size: -; J gene: TRBJ1-2; V gene: TRBV4-1; D gene: -; CDR3 DNA: TGCGCCAGCAGCCAAGATCGCTCCGTCGGCAGCAGCTACACCTTC; CDR3 protein: CASSQDRSVGSSYTF
clone size: -; J gene: TRBJ2-4; V gene: TRBV18; D gene: -; CDR3 DNA: TGTGCCAGCTCACCGAAGGGAGACATTCAGTACTTC; CDR3 protein: CASSPKGDIQYF
clone size: -; J gene: TRBJ2-5; V gene: TRBV3-1; D gene: TRBD2; CDR3 DNA: TGTGCCAGCAGCCGATCTCAGCGGGGCCTTCAAGAGACCCAGTACTTC; CDR3 protein: CASSRSQRGLQETQYF
clone size: -; J gene: TRBJ2-2; V gene: TRBV30; D gene: -; CDR3 DNA: TGTGCCTGGAATAGGCACCGCACCGGGGAGCTGTTTTTT; CDR3 protein: CAWNRHRTGELFF
clone size: few; J gene: TRBJ1-2; V gene: TRBV10-3; D gene: -; CDR3 DNA: TGTGCCATCGCGGCAGGGGAAAACTATGGCTACACCTTC; CDR3 protein: CAIAAGENYGYTF
clone size: few; J gene: TRBJ2-7; V gene: TRBV2; D gene: -; CDR3 DNA: TGTGCCAGCAGCGCCAGCGGACTTGTCGAGCAGTACTTC; CDR3 protein: CASSASGLVEQYF
clone size: -; J gene: TRBJ2-3; V gene: TRBV7-9; D gene: -; CDR3 DNA: TGTGCCAGCAGCTCAGGTCCCAGGTTAGATACGCAGTATTTT; CDR3 protein: CASSSGPRLDTQYF
clone size: -; J gene: TRBJ2-2; V gene: TRBV14; D gene: TRBD1; CDR3 DNA: TGTGCCAGCAGCCCCGACAGGGCAACCGGGGAGCTGTTTTTT; CDR3 protein: CASSPDRATGELFF
clone size: many; J gene: TRBJ1-5; V gene: TRBV15; D gene: -; CDR3 DNA: TGTGCCACCAGTAGGGGGGATCAGCCCCAGCATTTT; CDR3 protein: CATSRGDQPQHF
clone size: few; J gene: TRBJ2-5; V gene: TRBV5-1; D gene: TRBD2; CDR3 DNA: TGCGCCAGCAGCTTACTAGCGGGGGATCGGGGAGAGACCCAGTACTTC; CDR3 protein: CASSLLAGDRGETQYF
clone size: -; J gene: TRBJ2-2; V gene: TRBV19; D gene: -; CDR3 DNA: TGTGCCAGTCTCCGACGGGGTGCGAACACCGGGGAGCTGTTTTTT; CDR3 protein: CASLRRGANTGELFF
clone size: many; J gene: TRBJ1-2; V gene: TRBV20-1; D gene: -; CDR3 DNA: TGCAGTGCTAGCCAACAGGTCCATGGCTACACCTTC; CDR3 protein: CSASQQVHGYTF
clone size: -; J gene: TRBJ1-1; V gene: TRBV7-6; D gene: -; CDR3 DNA: TGTGCCAGCAGCTTCCCCCCAGGTTTCGGCACTGAAGCTTTCTTT; CDR3 protein: CASSFPPGFGTEAFF
clone size: many; J gene: TRBJ2-7; V gene: TRBV28; D gene: -; CDR3 DNA: TGTGCCAGCAGTCCTCCGGCCTACGAGCAGTACTTC; CDR3 protein: CASSPPAYEQYF
clone size: few; J gene: TRBJ1-5; V gene: TRBV6-2/TRBV6-3; D gene: -; CDR3 DNA: TGTGCCAGCAGTCCCCCGGACATAGGGAATCAGCCCCAGCATTTT; CDR3 protein: CASSPPDIGNQPQHF
clone size: few; J gene: TRBJ1-1; V gene: TRBV7-9; D gene: -; CDR3 DNA: TGTGCCAGCAGCTTAGTTGGGGACACTGAAGTTTTCTTT; CDR3 protein: CASSLVGDTEVFF
clone size: few; J gene: TRBJ1-6; V gene: TRBV19; D gene: -; CDR3 DNA: TGTGCCAGTAGTATTGTGGGTTCCGGATCACCCCTCCACTTT; CDR3 protein: CASSIVGSGSPLHF
clone size: -; J gene: TRBJ2-7; V gene: TRBV5-1; D gene: -; CDR3 DNA: TGCGCCAGCAGCCCGGACGGAACCTACGAGCAGTACTTC; CDR3 protein: CASSPDGTYEQYF
clone size: -; J gene: TRBJ1-2; V gene: TRBV7-8; D gene: -; CDR3 DNA: TGTGCCAGCAGCTTAACCAGGGATCCTTACGGCTACACCTTC; CDR3 protein: CASSLTRDPYGYTF
clone size: few; J gene: TRBJ2-1; V gene: TRBV12-3/TRBV12-4; D gene: -; CDR3 DNA: TGTGCCAGCAGTTCCCGCTACAATGAGCAGTTCTTC; CDR3 protein: CASSSRYNEQFF
clone size: few; J gene: TRBJ1-1; V gene: TRBV20-1; D gene: -; CDR3 DNA: TGCAGTGCTAGAGATTATAGCAGGGCGTCCGCTGAAGCTTTCTTT; CDR3 protein: CSARDYSRASAEAFF